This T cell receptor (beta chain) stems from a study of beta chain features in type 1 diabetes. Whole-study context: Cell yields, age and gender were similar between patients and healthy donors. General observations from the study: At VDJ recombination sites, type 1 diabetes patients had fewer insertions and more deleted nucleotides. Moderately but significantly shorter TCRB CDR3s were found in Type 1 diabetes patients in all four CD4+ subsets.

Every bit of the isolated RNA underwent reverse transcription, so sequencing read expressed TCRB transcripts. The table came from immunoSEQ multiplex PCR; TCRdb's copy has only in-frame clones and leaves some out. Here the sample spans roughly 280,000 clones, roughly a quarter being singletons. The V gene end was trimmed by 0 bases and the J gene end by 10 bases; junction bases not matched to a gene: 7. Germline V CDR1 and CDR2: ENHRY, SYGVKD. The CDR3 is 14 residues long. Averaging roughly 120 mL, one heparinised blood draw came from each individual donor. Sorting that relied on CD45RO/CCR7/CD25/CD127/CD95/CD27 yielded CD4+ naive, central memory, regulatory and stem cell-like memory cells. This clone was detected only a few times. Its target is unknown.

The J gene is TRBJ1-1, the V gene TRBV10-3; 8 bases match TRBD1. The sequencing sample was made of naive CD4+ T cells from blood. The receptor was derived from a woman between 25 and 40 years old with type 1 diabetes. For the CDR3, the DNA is TGTGCCATCAGTGAGTCGAATCAGGGGGCGAGAGCTTTCTTT. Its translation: CAISESNQGARAFF.